The rows below give T cell receptor beta chains drawn from one sample of a study of beta chain features in type 1 diabetes. Sequencing used immunoSEQ multiplex PCR; TCRdb keeps in-frame clones, though not all of them. The table lists around 160,000 clones, 7% to 9.5% of them singletons. The sample was central memory CD4+ T cells from blood. The receptors derive from a woman between 25 and 40 years old with type 1 diabetes. Both conserved end residues are trimmed from each CDR3. Rows give clone size only sometimes, using once, few, many, or a class for an expanded clone.

few,TRBV7-6,ASSLQGRLSYEQY
few,TRBV10-3,AISGTGEAF
few,TRBV16,ASSQGGNYGYT
few,TRBV5-4,ASSPGQGSSYEQY
.,TRBV30,AWSVLGRGASGNTIY
.,TRBV29-1,SVSNREAF
few,TRBV5-6,ASSLGGYRT
.,TRBV4-1,ASSLRFGDTNQPQH
.,TRBV4-1,ASRDRAWNTEAF
few,TRBV30,AWQQGGADTQY
.,TRBV5-1,ASSLGPLAGSNTGELF
.,TRBV5-1,ASSSGLAATFSSTDTQY
few,TRBV29-1,SVSQGTANEKLF
.,TRBV7-3,ASSPGGQGASNYGYT
few,TRBV20-1,SVSRGDTQY
few,TRBV5-6,ASSFTGGNTIY
few,TRBV7-3,ASSPRDWNTEAF
few,TRBV5-1,ASSLQTTGLYEQY
.,TRBV30,AWRARLRGLNTEAF
few,TRBV7-2,ASSPPGLAGLNEQF
few,TRBV29-1,SVEDPWARDMEKLF
few,TRBV27,ASSFRQGTDTQY
.,TRBV23-1,ASSHGAGGTDEQY
few,TRBV28,ASSPTGGGYGYT
few,TRBV6-1,AISEGTRSSYEQY
.,TRBV2,ASSLDWTAGESGELF
few,TRBV27,ASSGGTSGLHNEQF
few,TRBV5-1,ASSPDGQGYNEQF
.,TRBV28,ASSPPGHFPEAF